This is a list of T cell receptor beta chains from one sample in a study of technical replicates of blood from a few donors. This table comes from immunoSEQ multiplex PCR, and its TCRdb copy is limited to in-frame clones, with some not included. The sample lists tens of thousands of clones, roughly 94% occurring once. What was sequenced was T cells isolated from PBMCs. The receptors were gathered from a human donor in good health. Both conserved end residues are part of each CDR3. A D gene is named only where the DNA matches it firmly. Size is stated for part of the rows, as once, few or many counts, or as a class when the clone is expanded.

abundance | j_gene | v_gene | d_gene | CDR3nt | CDR3aa
NA | TRBJ2-5 | TRBV25-1 | NA | TGTGCCAGCAGTGAATTGGGCGGGGAAGAGACCCAGTACTTC | CASSELGGEETQYF
NA | TRBJ2-1 | TRBV6-5 | NA | TGTGCCAGCAGTTACTTTTCGGGGAACTCCTACAATGAGCAGTTCTTC | CASSYFSGNSYNEQFF
NA | TRBJ2-1 | TRBV5-1 | NA | TGCGCCAGCAGCTTAGGTCAGGGTTCCTACAATGAGCAGTTCTTC | CASSLGQGSYNEQFF
NA | TRBJ2-5 | TRBV5-4 | NA | TGTGCCAGCAGCTACAGGGTTTCTGAAGAGACCCAGTACTTC | CASSYRVSEETQYF
NA | TRBJ2-1 | TRBV4-1 | NA | TGCGCCAGCAGCCAACCTAGCCCCAATGAGCAGTTCTTC | CASSQPSPNEQFF
NA | TRBJ2-2 | TRBV5-1 | TRBD1 | TGCGCCAGCAGCTTGGAACCTATTAGATCCGGGACAGGGTACACCGGGGAGCTGTTTTTT | CASSLEPIRSGTGYTGELFF
once | TRBJ1-2 | TRBV6-1 | TRBD1 | TGTGCCAGCAGTGAACTTCCGGGACAGGGGAACTATGGCTACACCTTC | CASSELPGQGNYGYTF
NA | TRBJ1-4 | TRBV6-5 | NA | TGTGCCAGCAGTTCCGGCGGGAGGGGAAGAGAAGAAAAACTGTTTTTT | CASSSGGRGREEKLFF
NA | TRBJ2-7 | TRBV5-1 | TRBD1 | TGCGCCAGCAGCTCGACCGGGACAGGGAACTACGAGCAGTACTTC | CASSSTGTGNYEQYF
NA | TRBJ1-1 | TRBV6-1 | TRBD1 | TGTGCCAGCATTAGGGACAGGTGGGGGAACACTGAAGCTTTCTTT | CASIRDRWGNTEAFF